The 18 T cell receptor beta chains reported below all come from one sample, sequenced in a study of post-analysis software for immune sequencing data. The study's findings and limits: Among about 5 TRBV segments more frequent in patients than controls were TRBV5-6, TRBV5-1 and TRBV20-1.

Every TCR beta cDNA library bore unique molecular identifiers. Via MiXCR, TCRdb re-called the PCR reads, giving one row per CDR3 protein. Of about 200,000 distinct CDR3 sequences in the sample, around 30% were seen once. Antigens of these TCRs are unknown. Material for sequencing was blood. The receptors originated from a girl aged 2-17 years with multiple sclerosis.

This clonotype was seen repeatedly, ten times or more. CDR3 amino acids: CSARPSRLAGVHEQYF. In DNA form, the CDR3 reads TGCAGTGCTAGACCCTCAAGACTAGCGGGAGTCCACGAGCAGTACTTC. The chain has TRBV20-1 and TRBJ2-7; 12 bases agree with TRBD2. The CDR3 is 16 residues long. V was pared by 2 bases and J by 5 bases, with 10 bases of the junction left unmatched. Germline V gene sequence: CDR1 DFQATT, CDR2 SNEGSKA (reference sequence).

The chain couples TRBV25-1 to TRBJ2-7, with D uncertain. With 8 bases removed from V and 0 bases from J, the gap between germline ends came to 14 bases. The germline CDR1 and CDR2 sequences are MGHDK and SYGVNS. The CDR3 is 14 residues long. The CDR3 nucleotides are TGTGCCAGCTCAGGAGAACTGGGCTCCTACGAGCAGTACTTC. This gives the protein CASSGELGSYEQYF.

V usage is TRBV4-2 and J usage is TRBJ2-1, with TRBD1 matching over 9 bases. The CDR3 runs to 15 residues. Germline V gene data show CDR1 as LGHNA and CDR2 as YNFKEQ. V was pared by 6 bases and J by 8 bases, with 11 bases of the junction left unmatched. This chain's CDR3 is CASSEDRGGFDEQFF. As DNA, the CDR3 is TGTGCCAGCAGTGAAGACAGGGGGGGGTTCGATGAGCAGTTCTTC.

The table lists this clonotype with many counts. The rearrangement joins TRBV6-5 to TRBJ2-3, with TRBD2 matching 7 bases. This CDR3 comprises 19 residues. Per germline, CDR1 MNHEY and CDR2 SVGAGI. V trimming: 2 bases; J trimming: 2 bases; junction bases outside the gene matches: 16. The DNA of the CDR3 is TGTGCCAGCAGTTACCCACCCGGTACGAGCGGGGAAGACACAGATACGCAGTATTTT. Encoded protein: CASSYPPGTSGEDTDTQYF.

As to this clonotype: A much larger clonotype is one base distant, so this may be a read error. CDR3 coding DNA: TGTGCCAGCAGCCCCGACACGATCTACAATGAGCAGTACTTC. Translated, it gives CASSPDTIYNEQYF. V is TRBV7-9 and J is TRBJ2-1; D not certain. With the DNA end fitting TRBJ2-7 better, the J assignment may be wrong. CDR3 length: 14 residues. The germline gives CDR1 SEHNR, CDR2 FQNEAQ (reference sequence).

The genes are TRBV24-1 and TRBJ2-1; 8 bases map to TRBD2. The last part of the DNA fits TRBJ2-7 better; the J call may be wrong. Germline lookup yields CDR1 KGHDR and CDR2 SFDVKD. This CDR3 contains 16 residues. The CDR3 DNA reads TGTGCCACCAGTGAATCGAGCGGGAGACCCTACAATGAGCAGTACTTC. Protein sequence: CATSESSGRPYNEQYF.

This clonotype was seen only a few times. The V gene is TRBV7-2, the J gene TRBJ1-4; possible D gene TRBD1, 5 bases. CDR1 and CDR2 from the germline V gene are SGHTA and FQGNSA. This CDR3 has 15 amino acids. Trimming removed 1 base at V and 6 bases at J, with 12 bases between. DNA of the CDR3: TGTGCCAGCAGCTTAGGGGGGGGGTTAGATGAAAAACTGTTTTTT. The encoded protein is CASSLGGGLDEKLFF.

The chain couples TRBV5-1 to TRBJ1-3; TRBD1 might be the D (5 bases). There are 18 residues in the CDR3. Per the germline V gene, CDR1 is SGHRS and CDR2 is YFSETQ. V was cut by 2 bases and J by 4 bases, with 22 bases left in between. CDR3 in amino acids: CASSFHPGTDASGNTIYF. The CDR3 nucleotides read TGCGCCAGCAGCTTCCACCCCGGGACCGACGCGTCGGGAAACACCATATATTTT.

This clonotype was counted a few times. The chain has TRBV6-1 and TRBJ1-5, with D maybe TRBD1 (6 bases). Trimming stripped 5 bases from V and 2 bases from J, with 10 bases between. CDR1 and CDR2 (germline): MNHNS, SASEGT. The CDR3 contains 14 residues. The CDR3: CASSLHRGNQPQHF. The CDR3 region has the DNA TGTGCCAGCAGTCTACACAGGGGCAATCAGCCCCAGCATTTT.

The J gene is TRBJ1-5, the V gene TRBV20-1, with a tentative D call TRBD1 (5 bases). The V gene's germline CDR1 is DFQATT and CDR2 SNEGSKA (reference sequence). V dropped 0 bases and J dropped 5 bases, with 11 bases sitting between them. The CDR3 is 14 residues long. CDR3 DNA: TGCAGTGCTAGAGATCAGGGAGCAGATCAGCCCCAGCATTTT. Translation: CSARDQGADQPQHF.

This clonotype showed up just a few times. The J gene is TRBJ2-3, the V gene TRBV5-1, with 10 bases aligning to TRBD2. The trim removed 6 bases at V and 7 bases at J, leaving 20 bases unmatched. The germline V gene encodes CDR1 SGHRS and CDR2 YFSETQ. The CDR3 has 18 residues. The CDR3 here is CASTRSLAGAVGTNTQYF. The CDR3 nucleotides read TGCGCCAGCACTCGTTCCCTAGCGGGAGCTGTTGGCACGAATACGCAGTATTTT.

This clonotype has more than one count but fewer than ten. This chain uses TRBV29-1 with TRBJ2-3; D is perhaps TRBD2 (5 bases). V gave up 7 bases and J gave up 0 bases, with 11 bases separating them. This CDR3 has 13 amino acids. Germline CDR1 reads SQVTM; CDR2 reads ANQGSEA. CDR3 DNA sequence: TGCAGCGGGGAGAGCGTAAGCACAGATACGCAGTATTTT. Amino acids: CSGESVSTDTQYF.

This chain links TRBV6-4 with TRBJ1-1, with D uncertain. This CDR3 contains 14 residues. V lost 7 bases, J lost 3 bases, and 15 bases lay in between. Germline values: CDR1 MRHNA, CDR2 SNTAGT. CDR3 loop: CASMMDDRDTEAFF. CDR3 nucleotides: TGTGCCAGCATGATGGATGACCGAGACACTGAAGCTTTCTTT.

This clonotype showed up many times. This chain uses TRBV12-3 or TRBV12-4 with TRBJ1-6; D may be TRBD1 (5 bases). The CDR3 has 14 amino acids. Trimming took 3 bases from V and 4 from J, leaving 7 bases between them. CDR3 nucleotide sequence: TGTGCCAGCAGTTTGGGGCAATATAATTCACCCCTCCACTTT. Translation: CASSLGQYNSPLHF.

This clonotype was counted many times. The V gene is TRBV28, the J gene TRBJ2-7; D unclear. V lost 5 bases and J 3 bases, leaving 14 bases between the germline ends. This CDR3 region has 14 residues. Germline V gene lookup returns CDR1 MDHEN and CDR2 SYDVKM. The CDR3 sequence is CASSLRAQSYEQYF. The CDR3 DNA follows: TGTGCCAGCAGTCTTAGGGCTCAGAGCTACGAGCAGTACTTC.

This clonotype showed up many times. The chain couples TRBV28 to TRBJ2-5; D is unclear. CDR1 is MDHEN and CDR2 is SYDVKM in the germline V gene. CDR3 length equals 13 residues. Trimming shortened V by 1 base and J by 5 bases, and 8 bases separated the two germline ends. This CDR3 reads CASSLSPPETQYF. In DNA form, the CDR3 reads TGTGCCAGCAGTTTATCCCCGCCGGAGACCCAGTACTTC.

This clonotype has just a few counts. The V and J genes are TRBV27 and TRBJ2-6; no definite D call. The germline V gene has CDR1 MNHEY and CDR2 SMNVEV (reference sequence). The V end lost 0 bases, the J end lost 3 bases, and 15 bases lay between the germline ends. The CDR3 spans 18 residues. CDR3 DNA sequence: TGTGCCAGCAGTTTATCGGAAAGGGCCGGGTATGGGGCCAACGTCCTGACTTTC. Protein sequence: CASSLSERAGYGANVLTF.

V gene TRBV4-2 combines with J gene TRBJ2-1; possibly TRBD1 or TRBD2 for D (6 bases each). Between the trimmed V and J ends, which lost 0 bases and 2 bases, there was a span of 11 bases. In germline, CDR1 is LGHNA, CDR2 YNFKEQ. The CDR3 length is 16 residues. The CDR3 DNA sequence: TGTGCCAGCAGCCAAGATAAGGGGGGACCCTACAATGAGCAGTTCTTC. It is translated as CASSQDKGGPYNEQFF.